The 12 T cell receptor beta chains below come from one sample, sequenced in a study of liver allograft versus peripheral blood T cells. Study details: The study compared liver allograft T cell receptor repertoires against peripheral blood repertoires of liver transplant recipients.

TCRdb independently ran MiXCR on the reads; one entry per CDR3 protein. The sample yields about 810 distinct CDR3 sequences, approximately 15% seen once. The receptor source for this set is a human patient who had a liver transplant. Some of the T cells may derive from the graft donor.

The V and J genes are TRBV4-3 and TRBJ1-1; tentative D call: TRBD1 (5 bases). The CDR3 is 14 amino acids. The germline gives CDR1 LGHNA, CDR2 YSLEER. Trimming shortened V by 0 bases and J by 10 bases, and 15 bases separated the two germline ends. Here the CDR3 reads CASSQEEGAKGAFF. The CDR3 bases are TGCGCCAGCAGCCAAGAGGAAGGGGCCAAAGGAGCTTTCTTT.

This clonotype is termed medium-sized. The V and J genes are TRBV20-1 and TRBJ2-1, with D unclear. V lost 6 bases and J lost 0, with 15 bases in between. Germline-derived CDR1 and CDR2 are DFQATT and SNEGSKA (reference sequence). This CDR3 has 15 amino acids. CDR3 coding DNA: TGCAGTGCCCTCTCTGACTTACGCTCCTACAATGAGCAGTTCTTC. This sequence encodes CSALSDLRSYNEQFF.

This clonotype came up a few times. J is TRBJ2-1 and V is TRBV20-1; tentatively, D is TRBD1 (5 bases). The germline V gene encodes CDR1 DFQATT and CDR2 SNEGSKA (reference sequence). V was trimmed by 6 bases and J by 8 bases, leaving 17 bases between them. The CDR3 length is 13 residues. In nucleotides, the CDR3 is TGCAGTGCCGAGGACCCCCAAGGGGATGAGCAGTTCTTC. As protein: CSAEDPQGDEQFF.

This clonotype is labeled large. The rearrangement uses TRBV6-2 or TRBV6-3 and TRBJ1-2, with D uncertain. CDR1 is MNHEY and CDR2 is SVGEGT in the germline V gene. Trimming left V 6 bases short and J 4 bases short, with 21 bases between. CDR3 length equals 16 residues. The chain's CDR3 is CASRKGLGPATYGYTF. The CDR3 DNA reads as TGTGCCAGCAGAAAGGGTCTAGGACCAGCGACCTATGGCTACACCTTC.

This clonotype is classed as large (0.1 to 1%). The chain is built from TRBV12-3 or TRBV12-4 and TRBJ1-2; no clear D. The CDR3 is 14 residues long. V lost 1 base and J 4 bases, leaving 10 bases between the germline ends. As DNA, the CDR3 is TGTGCCAGCAGTTTAGGTCAGCCCTTCTATGGCTACACCTTC. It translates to CASSLGQPFYGYTF.

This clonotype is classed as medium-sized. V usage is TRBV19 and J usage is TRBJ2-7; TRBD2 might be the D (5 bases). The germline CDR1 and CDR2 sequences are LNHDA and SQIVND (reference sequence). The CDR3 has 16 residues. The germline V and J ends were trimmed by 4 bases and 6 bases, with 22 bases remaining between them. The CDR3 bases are TGTGCCAGTAGTAGAGGGCAAGTCAATCATCCGTTCGAGCAGTACTTC. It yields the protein CASSRGQVNHPFEQYF.

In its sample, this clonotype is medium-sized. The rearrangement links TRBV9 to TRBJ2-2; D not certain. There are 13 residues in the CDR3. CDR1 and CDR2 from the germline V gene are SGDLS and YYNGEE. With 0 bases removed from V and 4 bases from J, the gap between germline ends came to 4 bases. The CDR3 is CASSVVITGELFF. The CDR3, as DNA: TGTGCCAGCAGCGTAGTTATCACCGGGGAGCTGTTTTTT.

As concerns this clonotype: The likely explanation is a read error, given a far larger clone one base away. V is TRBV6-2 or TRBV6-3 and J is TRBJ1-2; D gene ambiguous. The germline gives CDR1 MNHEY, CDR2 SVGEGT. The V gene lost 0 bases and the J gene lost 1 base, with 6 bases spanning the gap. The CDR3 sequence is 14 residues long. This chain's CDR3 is CASSYSTYNYGYTF. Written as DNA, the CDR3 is TGTGCCAGCAGTTACTCGACATATAACTATGGCTACACCTTC.

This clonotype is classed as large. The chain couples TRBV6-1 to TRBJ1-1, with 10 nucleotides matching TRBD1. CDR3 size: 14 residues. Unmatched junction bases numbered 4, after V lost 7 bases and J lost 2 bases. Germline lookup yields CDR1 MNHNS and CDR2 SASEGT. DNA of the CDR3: TGTGCCAGCACCCCGACAGGGGGCAACACTGAAGCTTTCTTT. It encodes CASTPTGGNTEAFF.

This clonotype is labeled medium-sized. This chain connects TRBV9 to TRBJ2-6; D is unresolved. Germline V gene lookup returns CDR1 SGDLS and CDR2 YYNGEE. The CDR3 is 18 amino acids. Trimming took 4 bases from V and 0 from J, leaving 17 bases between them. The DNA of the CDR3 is TGTGCCAGCAGCATATACTCCCGATCTGGCTCTGGGGCCAACGTCCTGACTTTC. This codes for CASSIYSRSGSGANVLTF.

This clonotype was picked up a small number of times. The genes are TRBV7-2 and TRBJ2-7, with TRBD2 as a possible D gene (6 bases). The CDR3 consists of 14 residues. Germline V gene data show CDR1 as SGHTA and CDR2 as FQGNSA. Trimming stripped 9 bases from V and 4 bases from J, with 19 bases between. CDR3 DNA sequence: TGTGCCAGACGACGCCTAGCGAGCTATTACGAGCAGTACGTC. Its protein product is CARRRLASYYEQYV.

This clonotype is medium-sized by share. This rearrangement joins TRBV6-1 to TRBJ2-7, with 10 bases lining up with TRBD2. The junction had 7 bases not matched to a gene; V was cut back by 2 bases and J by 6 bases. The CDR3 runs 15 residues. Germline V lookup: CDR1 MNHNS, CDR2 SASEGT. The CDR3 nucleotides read TGTGCCAGCAGTGAAATGAGCGGGAGGGCCGGCGAGCAGTACTTC. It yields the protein CASSEMSGRAGEQYF.